Listed here are 13 T cell receptor beta chains from one sample, sequenced in a study of blood T cells in healthy people across ages. A second PCR of about 7 to 12 cycles used a sample-barcoded 5' primer and a J-beta primer mix. TCRdb re-analysed the 5' RACE reads in MiXCR, keeping a single row per CDR3 protein. The sample records some 790,000 distinct CDR3 sequences, 25% to 30% being singletons. Source material: blood. The receptors were gathered from a woman over 75 in good health.

This clonotype was seen a single time. This may be a read error: a much more frequent sequence differs by one nucleotide. The chain uses TRBV20-1 and TRBJ2-3, with 7 bases lining up with TRBD2. V trimming: 0 bases; J trimming: 4 bases; junction bases outside the gene matches: 22. This CDR3 has 20 residues. Per the germline V gene, CDR1 is DFQATT and CDR2 is SNEGSKA (reference sequence). CDR3 in DNA: TGCAGTGCTAGAGATCTCGGCGCGGGGGAGCGCCTCCTCTCCGCAGATACGCAGTATTTT. It specifies CSARDLGAGERLLSADTQYF.

This clonotype was counted between two and nine times. The chain combines TRBV12-3 or TRBV12-4 with TRBJ2-1; D remains ambiguous. The CDR3 has 11 amino acids. V lost 2 bases to trimming and J lost 12 bases, with 8 bases between them. The CDR3 region has the DNA TGTGCCAGCAGTTTATCAGATGTGCAGTTCTTC. Its translation: CASSLSDVQFF.

This clonotype was seen ten or more times. The rearrangement uses TRBV6-2 or TRBV6-3 and TRBJ2-5; TRBD2 is a possible D gene (6 bases). V lost 6 bases and J 5 bases, leaving 19 bases between the germline ends. CDR1 and CDR2 (germline): MNHEY, SVGEGT. The CDR3 runs to 15 residues. The chain's CDR3 is CASSSLPRAGETQYF. The DNA of the CDR3 is TGTGCCAGCAGCTCCCTCCCCAGGGCGGGGGAGACCCAGTACTTC.

This clonotype showed up just a few times. One end of the junction does not line up with germline, which may come from a read error. This chain joins TRBV20-1 and TRBJ1-5; 9 nucleotides agree with TRBD1. The CDR3 has 15 residues. The germline V gene encodes CDR1 DFQATT and CDR2 SNEGSKA (reference sequence). CDR3 residues: CSAQQGASGNLPQHF. For the CDR3, the DNA is TGCAGTGCGCAACAGGGGGCATCAGGCAATCTGCCCCAGCATTTT.

This chain uses TRBV6-2 or TRBV6-3 with TRBJ1-2; D remains ambiguous. Trimming took 3 bases from V and 8 from J, leaving 16 bases between them. Germline CDR1 is MNHEY and CDR2 is SVGEGT. The CDR3 has 14 amino acids. The CDR3 loop is CASSYLGGSNGYTF. CDR3 coding DNA: TGTGCCAGCAGTTATCTGGGTGGGTCGAACGGCTACACCTTC.

Regarding this clonotype: A junction end diverges from the germline sequence, so it may reflect a read error. This rearrangement joins TRBV5-1 to TRBJ2-1; 10 bases fit TRBD2. This CDR3 spans 17 amino acids. Germline V gene lookup returns CDR1 SGHRS and CDR2 YFSETQ. In nucleotides, the CDR3 is TGCGCCAACAGCTTGGCCGGCGCTAGCGGGAGCTACAATGAGCAGTTCTTC. Its translation is CANSLAGASGSYNEQFF.

The V call is TRBV20-1, the J call TRBJ2-3, with 9 nucleotides matching TRBD2. The CDR3 runs 16 residues. Trimming took 4 bases from V and 3 from J; bases not matched to a gene: 11. Germline V gene lookup returns CDR1 DFQATT and CDR2 SNEGSKA (reference sequence). CDR3 loop: CSAKMWASGKTDTQYF. The CDR3 DNA reads as TGCAGTGCTAAGATGTGGGCTAGCGGGAAGACAGATACGCAGTATTTT.

This sequence joins TRBV6-1 and TRBJ2-1; a weak D match, TRBD1 (6 bases). The germline V gene encodes CDR1 MNHNS and CDR2 SASEGT. V dropped 7 bases and J dropped 7 bases, with 14 bases sitting between them. This CDR3 is built from 13 residues. The CDR3 is CASTSLDRNEQFF. CDR3 DNA sequence: TGTGCCAGCACCTCCCTAGACAGGAATGAGCAGTTCTTC.

The CDR3 spells CASSLQASAYNEQFF. CDR3 in DNA: TGCGCCAGCAGCTTACAGGCTTCTGCCTACAATGAGCAGTTCTTC. The genes are TRBV5-1 and TRBJ2-1; the D gene is possibly TRBD1 (5 bases). The CDR3 loop spans 15 amino acids. The germline gives CDR1 SGHRS, CDR2 YFSETQ. The V gene lost 2 bases and the J gene lost 2 bases, with 11 bases spanning the gap.

The genes are TRBV5-1 and TRBJ2-4, with TRBD1 identical over 10 bases. J was trimmed by 1 base and V by 4 bases; bases with no gene match: 8. Germline CDR1 SGHRS, CDR2 YFSETQ. The CDR3 has 17 amino acids. CDR3 in DNA: TGCGCCAGCAGCCCCCGGACAGGGGGAACGGCCAAAAACATTCAGTACTTC. Translation gives CASSPRTGGTAKNIQYF.

The chain is built from TRBV20-1 and TRBJ2-5, with a tentative D call TRBD2 (5 bases). The CDR3 totals 17 residues. Trimming pared 0 bases from V and 3 bases from J, leaving 20 bases between. The germline V gene has CDR1 DFQATT and CDR2 SNEGSKA (reference sequence). The DNA of the CDR3 is TGCAGTGCTAGAGATATAATTCGGCTAGCCCGGGAAGAGACCCAGTACTTC. This translates into CSARDIIRLAREETQYF.

The V gene is TRBV6-2 or TRBV6-3, the J gene TRBJ2-2; 8 bases are shared with TRBD1. The CDR3 loop spans 16 amino acids. Trimming cost V 6 bases and J 11 bases; bases outside gene matches: 17. Germline V gene data show CDR1 as MNHEY and CDR2 as SVGEGT. The CDR3 sequence: CASRDSAGTGAKELFF. The DNA of the CDR3 is TGTGCCAGCAGAGATTCCGCCGGGACAGGAGCCAAAGAGCTGTTTTTT.

This chain connects TRBV20-1 to TRBJ1-4; 8 bases fit TRBD1. Germline values: CDR1 DFQATT, CDR2 SNEGSKA (reference sequence). V lost 0 bases and J lost 3; bases outside the gene matches: 6. The CDR3 loop spans 16 amino acids. CDR3 DNA sequence: TGCAGTGCTAGAGAGATCGGACAGGGAGCTAATGAAAAACTGTTTTTT. This translates into CSAREIGQGANEKLFF.